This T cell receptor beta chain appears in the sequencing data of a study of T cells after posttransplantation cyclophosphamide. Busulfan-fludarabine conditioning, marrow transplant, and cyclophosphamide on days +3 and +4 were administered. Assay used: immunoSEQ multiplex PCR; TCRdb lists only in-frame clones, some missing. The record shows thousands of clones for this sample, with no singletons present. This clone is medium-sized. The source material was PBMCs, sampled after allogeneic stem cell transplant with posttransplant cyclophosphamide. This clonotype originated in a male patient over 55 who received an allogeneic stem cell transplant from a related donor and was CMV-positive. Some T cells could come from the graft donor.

For the CDR3, the DNA is TGCGCCAGCAGTTCGCTAGCGGGGGCCTCCTACAATGAGCAGTTCTTC. As protein: CASSSLAGASYNEQFF. This chain joins TRBV5-1 and TRBJ2-1; 10 nucleotides align to TRBD2. The CDR3 consists of 16 residues. In germline, CDR1 is SGHRS, CDR2 YFSETQ. Trimming cost V 5 bases and J 0 bases; bases outside gene matches: 5.